This TCR beta chain was recovered during a study of T cell changes during pregnancy in multiple sclerosis. Germline V gene data show CDR1 as LNHDA and CDR2 as SQIVND (reference sequence). Trimming stripped 1 base from V and 5 bases from J, with 15 bases between. The CDR3 length is 15 residues. Using immunoSEQ multiplex PCR, the repertoire was profiled, and TCRdb retains in-frame clones only, with some absent. The table has about 86,000 clones, under 95% seen once. The sample here was peripheral blood, taken in the first trimester of pregnancy. The sequence was obtained from a female donor in good health, enrolled as a control in a pregnancy study. The chain couples TRBV19 to TRBJ2-7; possibly TRBD2 for D (5 bases). Here the CDR3 reads CASSIVAGLPNEQYF. CDR3 DNA: TGTGCCAGTAGTATAGTGGCGGGCCTACCCAACGAGCAGTACTTC.